The rows below give T cell receptor beta chains drawn from one sample of a study of T cells in Graves' hyperthyroidism and ophthalmopathy. One entry per CDR3 protein, called by TCRdb with MiXCR from the multiplex PCR reads. The sample records 800,000 or so distinct CDR3 sequences, over 35% being singletons. The source material was blood. These receptors were obtained from a man aged 18 to 30 with Graves' hyperthyroidism. Each CDR3 is given with its conserved first and last residue. The order of the fields is clone size, D gene, J gene, V gene, CDR3 protein, CDR3 DNA. The D gene is left open where the match is weak. Clone size is shown for a subset of rows, as once, few, many or a class of expanded clone.

abundance: NA
d_gene: TRBD1
j_gene: TRBJ2-7
v_gene: TRBV20-1
CDR3aa: CSAPGQGLNEQYF
CDR3nt: TGCAGTGCGCCGGGACAGGGGTTGAACGAGCAGTACTTC

abundance: many
d_gene: TRBD1
j_gene: TRBJ2-7
v_gene: TRBV29-1
CDR3aa: CSVVLSHRGRYEQYF
CDR3nt: TGCAGCGTTGTTCTCAGCCACAGGGGAAGGTACGAGCAGTACTTC

abundance: few
d_gene: NA
j_gene: TRBJ2-7
v_gene: TRBV2
CDR3aa: CASSEAGHEQYF
CDR3nt: TGTGCCAGCAGTGAAGCAGGGCACGAGCAGTACTTC

abundance: NA
d_gene: NA
j_gene: TRBJ2-5
v_gene: TRBV14
CDR3aa: CASSQTTGGGKTQYF
CDR3nt: TGTGCCAGCAGCCAAACGACAGGAGGTGGAAAGACCCAGTACTTC

abundance: few
d_gene: NA
j_gene: TRBJ1-1
v_gene: TRBV20-1
CDR3aa: CSAPSGWNTAEAFF
CDR3nt: TGCAGTGCCCCGAGTGGATGGAATACAGCTGAAGCTTTCTTT

abundance: NA
d_gene: NA
j_gene: TRBJ2-7
v_gene: TRBV2
CDR3aa: CASSATGPAHEQYF
CDR3nt: TGTGCCAGCAGTGCCACAGGGCCTGCTCACGAGCAGTACTTC

abundance: few
d_gene: TRBD1
j_gene: TRBJ1-1
v_gene: TRBV7-2
CDR3aa: CASRGQGAWNTEAFF
CDR3nt: TGTGCCAGCAGGGGACAGGGGGCTTGGAACACTGAAGCTTTCTTT

abundance: NA
d_gene: NA
j_gene: TRBJ2-2
v_gene: TRBV12-3/TRBV12-4
CDR3aa: CASTLTGDTGELFF
CDR3nt: TGTGCCAGCACCCTAACAGGAGACACCGGGGAGCTGTTTTTT

abundance: NA
d_gene: TRBD1
j_gene: TRBJ1-2
v_gene: TRBV7-9
CDR3aa: CASSHTPGQGLFSYTF
CDR3nt: TGTGCCAGCAGCCACACTCCGGGACAGGGCTTGTTCAGCTACACCTTC

abundance: NA
d_gene: NA
j_gene: TRBJ2-5
v_gene: TRBV29-1
CDR3aa: CSFEGRGETQYF
CDR3nt: TGCAGTTTCGAGGGCAGGGGAGAGACCCAGTACTTC

abundance: few
d_gene: NA
j_gene: TRBJ2-7
v_gene: TRBV11-3
CDR3aa: CASSLEPRREEQYF
CDR3nt: TGTGCCAGCAGCTTAGAACCCAGGAGGGAAGAGCAGTACTTC

abundance: NA
d_gene: NA
j_gene: TRBJ2-5
v_gene: TRBV7-9
CDR3aa: CASSLVLRAQYQETQYF
CDR3nt: NA

abundance: NA
d_gene: NA
j_gene: TRBJ1-2
v_gene: TRBV13
CDR3aa: CASSLGAGAFYGYTF
CDR3nt: TGTGCCAGCAGCTTAGGGGCAGGGGCCTTCTATGGCTACACCTTC

abundance: few
d_gene: NA
j_gene: TRBJ1-3
v_gene: TRBV4-1
CDR3aa: CASSQDMVISGNTIYF
CDR3nt: TGCGCCAGCAGCCAAGATATGGTTATCTCTGGAAACACCATATATTTT

abundance: NA
d_gene: TRBD1
j_gene: TRBJ1-6
v_gene: TRBV9
CDR3aa: CASSVGTGGGSPLHF
CDR3nt: TGTGCCAGCAGCGTCGGGACAGGGGGCGGTTCACCCCTCCACTTT

abundance: NA
d_gene: NA
j_gene: TRBJ2-2
v_gene: TRBV20-1
CDR3aa: CSAVGRRTGELFF
CDR3nt: TGCAGTGCTGTGGGACGGAGGACCGGGGAGCTGTTTTTT

abundance: few
d_gene: TRBD2
j_gene: TRBJ2-5
v_gene: TRBV4-2
CDR3aa: CASSPGLARETQYF
CDR3nt: TGTGCCAGCAGCCCGGGACTAGCGAGGGAGACCCAGTACTTC

abundance: many
d_gene: NA
j_gene: TRBJ1-1
v_gene: TRBV2
CDR3aa: CASSAFRAFF
CDR3nt: TGTGCCAGCAGTGCGTTTCGGGCTTTCTTT

abundance: once
d_gene: NA
j_gene: TRBJ1-1
v_gene: TRBV15
CDR3aa: CATSSLGHMNTEAFF
CDR3nt: TGTGCCACCAGCAGCCTAGGCCATATGAACACTGAAGCTTTCTTT

abundance: NA
d_gene: NA
j_gene: TRBJ1-1
v_gene: TRBV29-1
CDR3aa: CSTDGNTEAFF
CDR3nt: TGCAGCACGGACGGGAACACTGAAGCTTTCTTT

abundance: many
d_gene: NA
j_gene: TRBJ2-7
v_gene: TRBV20-1
CDR3aa: CSARDWTGREPYEQYF
CDR3nt: TGCAGTGCTAGAGACTGGACAGGACGGGAGCCCTACGAGCAGTACTTC

abundance: NA
d_gene: NA
j_gene: TRBJ2-2
v_gene: TRBV20-1
CDR3aa: CSARVRAGELFF
CDR3nt: TGCAGTGCTAGAGTTAGGGCCGGGGAGCTGTTTTTT

abundance: many
d_gene: NA
j_gene: TRBJ1-2
v_gene: TRBV19
CDR3aa: CASTERPVPGDGYTF
CDR3nt: TGTGCCAGTACCGAAAGGCCCGTCCCCGGGGATGGCTACACCTTC

abundance: NA
d_gene: TRBD1
j_gene: TRBJ1-1
v_gene: TRBV10-2
CDR3aa: CASSWWGQFNTEAFF
CDR3nt: TGTGCCAGCAGCTGGTGGGGACAGTTTAACACTGAAGCTTTCTTT

abundance: NA
d_gene: NA
j_gene: TRBJ2-7
v_gene: TRBV7-8
CDR3aa: CASSPPALGSVYEQYF
CDR3nt: TGTGCCAGCAGCCCCCCGGCCTTAGGTAGTGTGTACGAGCAGTACTTC

abundance: once
d_gene: NA
j_gene: TRBJ1-6
v_gene: TRBV2
CDR3aa: CASREQETHNSPLHF
CDR3nt: TGTGCCAGCAGGGAGCAGGAGACCCATAATTCACCCCTCCACTTT

abundance: NA
d_gene: NA
j_gene: TRBJ1-1
v_gene: TRBV7-3
CDR3aa: CASSLKFQGPNTEAFF
CDR3nt: TGTGCCAGCAGCTTAAAATTTCAGGGGCCGAACACTGAAGCTTTCTTT

abundance: many
d_gene: NA
j_gene: TRBJ2-5
v_gene: TRBV7-2
CDR3aa: CASSQSRTQYF
CDR3nt: TGTGCCAGCAGCCAGTCAAGAACCCAGTACTTC

abundance: NA
d_gene: TRBD1
j_gene: TRBJ1-4
v_gene: TRBV7-2
CDR3aa: CASSLWRTGEKLFF
CDR3nt: TGTGCCAGCAGCTTGTGGAGGACAGGAGAAAAACTGTTTTTT

abundance: many
d_gene: TRBD1
j_gene: TRBJ1-2
v_gene: TRBV9
CDR3aa: CASSAYGTGGNGYTF
CDR3nt: TGTGCCAGCAGCGCATACGGGACAGGGGGCAATGGCTACACCTTC

abundance: NA
d_gene: NA
j_gene: TRBJ1-4
v_gene: TRBV12-3/TRBV12-4
CDR3aa: CASKLAEKLFF
CDR3nt: TGTGCCAGTAAATTAGCGGAAAAACTGTTTTTT

abundance: NA
d_gene: NA
j_gene: TRBJ2-7
v_gene: TRBV20-1
CDR3aa: CSARAYAPYEQYF
CDR3nt: TGCAGTGCTAGGGCGTATGCCCCCTACGAGCAGTACTTC

abundance: many
d_gene: NA
j_gene: TRBJ1-5
v_gene: TRBV24-1
CDR3aa: CATRPKFAARGIDNQPQHF
CDR3nt: TGTGCCACCAGACCCAAGTTCGCGGCTAGGGGGATTGACAATCAGCCCCAGCATTTT

abundance: NA
d_gene: NA
j_gene: TRBJ1-3
v_gene: TRBV7-9
CDR3aa: CASSLASGDTIYF
CDR3nt: TGTGCCAGCAGCTTAGCGTCCGGGGACACCATATATTTT

abundance: many
d_gene: NA
j_gene: TRBJ1-6
v_gene: TRBV12-3/TRBV12-4
CDR3aa: CASSLGRANSPLHF
CDR3nt: TGTGCCAGCAGTTTGGGACGGGCGAATTCACCCCTCCACTTT

abundance: many
d_gene: TRBD1
j_gene: TRBJ2-2
v_gene: TRBV24-1
CDR3aa: CATSAGTGNTGELFF
CDR3nt: TGTGCCACCAGCGCCGGGACAGGGAACACCGGGGAGCTGTTTTTT

abundance: many
d_gene: NA
j_gene: TRBJ1-6
v_gene: TRBV10-2
CDR3aa: CASMVRGANSPLHF
CDR3nt: TGCGCCAGCATGGTGAGAGGGGCTAATTCACCCCTCCACTTT

abundance: NA
d_gene: NA
j_gene: TRBJ1-1
v_gene: TRBV7-6
CDR3aa: CASSLDLLGVNVEAFF
CDR3nt: TGTGCCAGCAGCTTAGACCTCCTTGGGGTAAACGTTGAAGCTTTCTTT

abundance: NA
d_gene: NA
j_gene: TRBJ1-4
v_gene: TRBV2
CDR3aa: CASSELGTEKLFF
CDR3nt: TGTGCCAGCAGTGAATTGGGCACTGAAAAACTGTTTTTT

abundance: NA
d_gene: TRBD1
j_gene: TRBJ2-7
v_gene: TRBV29-1
CDR3aa: CSVEGTGQYF
CDR3nt: TGCAGCGTTGAGGGGACAGGGCAGTACTTC

abundance: few
d_gene: NA
j_gene: TRBJ2-7
v_gene: TRBV7-9
CDR3aa: CASSSPRVSIYEQYF
CDR3nt: TGTGCCAGCAGTTCACCCAGGGTTTCTATTTACGAGCAGTACTTC

abundance: NA
d_gene: NA
j_gene: TRBJ2-7
v_gene: TRBV5-1
CDR3aa: CASSYYQGRPGEQYF
CDR3nt: TGCGCCAGCAGCTACTACCAGGGACGGCCCGGGGAGCAGTACTTC

abundance: NA
d_gene: NA
j_gene: TRBJ1-6
v_gene: TRBV10-1
CDR3aa: CASSGGARDNSPLHF
CDR3nt: TGCGCCAGCAGTGGTGGGGCGCGAGATAATTCACCCCTCCACTTT

abundance: few
d_gene: TRBD2
j_gene: TRBJ2-2
v_gene: TRBV9
CDR3aa: CASSVVGGPDTGELFF
CDR3nt: TGTGCCAGCAGCGTAGTGGGAGGGCCCGACACCGGGGAGCTGTTTTTT

abundance: many
d_gene: NA
j_gene: TRBJ2-6
v_gene: TRBV2
CDR3aa: CASSPAPGANVLTF
CDR3nt: TGTGCCAGCAGTCCCGCCCCTGGGGCCAACGTCCTGACTTTC

abundance: many
d_gene: TRBD1
j_gene: TRBJ2-5
v_gene: TRBV7-3
CDR3aa: CASSLSRDSQETQYF
CDR3nt: TGTGCCAGCAGCTTATCGAGGGACAGTCAAGAGACCCAGTACTTC

abundance: many
d_gene: NA
j_gene: TRBJ1-5
v_gene: TRBV15
CDR3aa: CATSRGDFSNQPQHF
CDR3nt: TGTGCCACCAGCAGGGGTGACTTTAGCAATCAGCCCCAGCATTTT

abundance: few
d_gene: NA
j_gene: TRBJ1-2
v_gene: TRBV29-1
CDR3aa: CSAYDRLNYGYTF
CDR3nt: TGCAGCGCCTATGATCGTCTTAACTATGGCTACACCTTC

abundance: NA
d_gene: TRBD2
j_gene: TRBJ2-2
v_gene: TRBV5-6
CDR3aa: CASSVRLAIGELFF
CDR3nt: TGTGCCAGCAGCGTCAGACTAGCGATCGGGGAGCTGTTTTTT